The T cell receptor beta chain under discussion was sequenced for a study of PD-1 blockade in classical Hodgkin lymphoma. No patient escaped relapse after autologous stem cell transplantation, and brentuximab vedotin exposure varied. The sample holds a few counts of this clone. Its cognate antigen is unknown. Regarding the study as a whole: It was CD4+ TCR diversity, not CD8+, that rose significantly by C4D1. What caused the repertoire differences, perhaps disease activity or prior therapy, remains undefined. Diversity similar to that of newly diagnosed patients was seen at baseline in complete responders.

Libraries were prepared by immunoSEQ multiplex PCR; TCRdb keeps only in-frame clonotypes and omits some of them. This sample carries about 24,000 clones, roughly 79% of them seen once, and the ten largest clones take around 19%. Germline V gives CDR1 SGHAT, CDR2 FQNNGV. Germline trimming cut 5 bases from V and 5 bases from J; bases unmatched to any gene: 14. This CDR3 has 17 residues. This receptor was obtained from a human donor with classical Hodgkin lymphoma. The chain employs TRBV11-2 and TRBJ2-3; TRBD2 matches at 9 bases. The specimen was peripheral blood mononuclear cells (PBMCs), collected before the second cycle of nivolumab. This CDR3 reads CASSPLGGGVPGDTQYF. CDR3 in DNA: TGTGCCAGCAGCCCCCTGGGCGGGGGGGTTCCCGGAGATACGCAGTATTTT.